The rows below give T cell receptor beta chains drawn from one sample of a study of long-term antiretroviral therapy in people with HIV. Sequenced by immunoSEQ multiplex PCR; TCRdb stores in-frame clones only, minus some. Of 20,000 or so clones listed, around 84% are singletons. Source: unsorted PBMCs, taken 0.1 years before starting antiretroviral therapy. The receptors stem from a man between 18 and 29 years old with HIV. The CDR3 runs from the conserved cysteine through the conserved F or W. Each record gives: D gene, J gene, clone size, V gene, CDR3 DNA, CDR3 protein. The D gene is left open where the match is weak. Clone size is given for some rows only: seen once, a few or many times, or a class if the clone is expanded.

D: NA
J: TRBJ1-2
size: NA
V: TRBV15
DNA: TGTGCCACCAGCAGAGATAACAAGGGCAACTATGGCTACACCTTC
CDR3: CATSRDNKGNYGYTF

D: TRBD1
J: TRBJ1-2
size: NA
V: TRBV29-1
DNA: TGCAGCGTTCACCTGGGACAGGAAAACTATGGCTACACCTTC
CDR3: CSVHLGQENYGYTF

D: NA
J: TRBJ2-7
size: few
V: TRBV2
DNA: TGTGCCAGCAGTGATTATGGCGGGTCCTACGAGCAGTACTTC
CDR3: CASSDYGGSYEQYF

D: TRBD1
J: TRBJ2-7
size: few
V: TRBV29-1
DNA: TGCAGCGTTGGGACAGGGGGCGAAGTGAGGGACGAGCAGTACTTC
CDR3: CSVGTGGEVRDEQYF

D: NA
J: TRBJ2-1
size: NA
V: TRBV4-1
DNA: TGCGCCAGCAGCCAGGGTATCGATGAGCAGTTCTTC
CDR3: CASSQGIDEQFF

D: NA
J: TRBJ2-3
size: NA
V: TRBV7-2
DNA: TGTGCCAGCAGCTTAGACCTCCAAGGGGATACGCAGTATTTT
CDR3: CASSLDLQGDTQYF

D: NA
J: TRBJ2-1
size: NA
V: TRBV6-1
DNA: TGTGCCAGCAGTGAGCAGTTCTTC
CDR3: CASSEQFF

D: NA
J: TRBJ2-3
size: once
V: TRBV5-3
DNA: TGTGCCAGACTCGGGGGGCGTACAGATACGCAGTATTTT
CDR3: CARLGGRTDTQYF

D: TRBD1
J: TRBJ1-3
size: NA
V: TRBV2
DNA: TGTGCCAGCAGCGAACAGGGGGGGGCTGGAAACACCATATATTTT
CDR3: CASSEQGGAGNTIYF

D: NA
J: TRBJ2-5
size: NA
V: TRBV19
DNA: TGTGCCAGTAGTATTCTTCGCGTCGGGGGTGCAGAGACCCAGTACTTC
CDR3: CASSILRVGGAETQYF

D: TRBD1
J: TRBJ2-6
size: NA
V: TRBV5-1
DNA: TGCGCCAGCAGCTTGGGGAGCCAGGGGGCGAACTCTGGGGCCAACGTCCTGACTTTC
CDR3: CASSLGSQGANSGANVLTF

D: NA
J: TRBJ2-5
size: NA
V: TRBV4-2
DNA: TGTGCCAGCAGCCAAGATCGCGGAGCCCAAGAGACCCAGTACTTC
CDR3: CASSQDRGAQETQYF

D: NA
J: TRBJ2-2
size: few
V: TRBV9
DNA: TGTGCCAGCAGCGCCCGGGGCTCCTCTACCGGGGAGCTGTTTTTT
CDR3: CASSARGSSTGELFF

D: NA
J: TRBJ2-2
size: NA
V: TRBV6-4
DNA: TGTGCCAGCAGTGGACAGAACACCGGGGAGCTGTTTTTT
CDR3: CASSGQNTGELFF